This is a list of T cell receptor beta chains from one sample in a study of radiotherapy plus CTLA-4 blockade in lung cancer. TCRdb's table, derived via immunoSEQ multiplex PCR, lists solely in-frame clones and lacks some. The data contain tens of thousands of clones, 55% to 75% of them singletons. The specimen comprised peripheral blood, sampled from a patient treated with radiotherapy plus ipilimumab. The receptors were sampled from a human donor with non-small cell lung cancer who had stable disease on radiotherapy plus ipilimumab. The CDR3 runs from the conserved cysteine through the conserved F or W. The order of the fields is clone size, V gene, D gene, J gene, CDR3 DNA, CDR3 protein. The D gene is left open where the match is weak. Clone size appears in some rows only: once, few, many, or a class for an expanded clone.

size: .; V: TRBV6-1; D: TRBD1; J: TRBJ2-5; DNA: TGTGCCAGCAGGAGGGACAGACGGATCTCTGAGACCCAGTACTTC; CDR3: CASRRDRRISETQYF
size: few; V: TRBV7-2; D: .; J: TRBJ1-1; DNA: TGTGCCAGCAGCTTCTTTGTGAACACTGAAGCTTTCTTT; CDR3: CASSFFVNTEAFF
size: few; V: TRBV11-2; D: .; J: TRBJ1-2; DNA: TGTGCCAGCAGCCAGGGATGGGGTGGCTACACCTTC; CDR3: CASSQGWGGYTF
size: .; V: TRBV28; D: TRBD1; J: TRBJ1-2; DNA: TGTGCCAGCAGTTCGACAAACAGGGGCCAGGGTGGCTACACCTTC; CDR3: CASSSTNRGQGGYTF
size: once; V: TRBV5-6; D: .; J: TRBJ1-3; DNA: TGTGCCAGCAGCCCCCGGGGGGTGCTGAGCTCTGGAAACACCATATATTTT; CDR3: CASSPRGVLSSGNTIYF
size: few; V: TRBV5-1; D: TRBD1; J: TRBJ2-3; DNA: TGCGCCAGCAGCTACGGGACAGTCGGTACGCAGTATTTT; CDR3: CASSYGTVGTQYF
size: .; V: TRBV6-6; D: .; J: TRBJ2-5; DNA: TGTGCCAGCAGTCGAGAGGAGACCCAGTACTTC; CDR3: CASSREETQYF
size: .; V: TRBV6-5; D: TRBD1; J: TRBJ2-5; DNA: TGTGCCAGCAGTTACCGGACAGGCCAAGAGACCCAGTACTTC; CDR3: CASSYRTGQETQYF
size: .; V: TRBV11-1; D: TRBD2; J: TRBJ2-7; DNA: TGTGCCAGCAGCTTACAGCCTCCGGGACTAGCGGGGGACTACGAGCAGTACTTC; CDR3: CASSLQPPGLAGDYEQYF
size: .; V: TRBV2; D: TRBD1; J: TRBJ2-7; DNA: TGTGCCAGCAGTCGGGACAGAGACTACGAGCAGTACTTC; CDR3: CASSRDRDYEQYF
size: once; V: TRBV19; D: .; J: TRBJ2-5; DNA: TGTGCCAGTAGTGACCAGACGGGGGAGACCCAGTACTTC; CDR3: CASSDQTGETQYF
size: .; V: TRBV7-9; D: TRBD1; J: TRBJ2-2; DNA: TGTGCCAGCAGCCTTTCAGGGGGCAACGGGGAGCTGTTTTTT; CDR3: CASSLSGGNGELFF
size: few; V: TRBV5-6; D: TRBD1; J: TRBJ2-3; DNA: TGTGCCAGCAGCGGCCTCGGGACAGATAGCACAGATACGCAGTATTTT; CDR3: CASSGLGTDSTDTQYF
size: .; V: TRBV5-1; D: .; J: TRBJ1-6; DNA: TGCGCCAGCAGCTTGGATCGCGGGGCCGGCGGTTCACCCCTCCACTTT; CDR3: CASSLDRGAGGSPLHF
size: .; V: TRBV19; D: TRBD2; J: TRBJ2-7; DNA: TGTGCCAGTAGCCGGGGACTAGCCTACGAGCAGTGCTTC; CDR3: CASSRGLAYEQCF
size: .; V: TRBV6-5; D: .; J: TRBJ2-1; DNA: TGTGCCAGCAGTAGGGGGGGGGAAAACAATGAGCAGTTCTTC; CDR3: CASSRGGENNEQFF
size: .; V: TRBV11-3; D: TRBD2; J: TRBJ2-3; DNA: TGTGCCAGCAGTCCAATGGGGACTAACACAGATACGCAGTATTTT; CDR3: CASSPMGTNTDTQYF
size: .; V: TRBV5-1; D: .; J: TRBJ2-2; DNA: TGCGCCAGCAGCTTGGGAAGAGTCACCGGGGAGCTGTTTTTT; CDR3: CASSLGRVTGELFF
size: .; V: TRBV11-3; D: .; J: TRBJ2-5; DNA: TGTGCCAGCAGCTTTTGGTCCATAGCAGGGTTCCCAGAGACCCAGTACTTC; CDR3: CASSFWSIAGFPETQYF
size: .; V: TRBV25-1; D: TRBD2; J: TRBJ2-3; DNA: TGTGCCAGCACCGGCGGGGGGGCAGGCTTCACAGATACGCAGTATTTT; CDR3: CASTGGGAGFTDTQYF
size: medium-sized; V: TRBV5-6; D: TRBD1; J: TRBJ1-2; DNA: TGTGCCAGCAGCTTGGACCGACAGGGCGACGACTATGGCTACACCTTC; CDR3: CASSLDRQGDDYGYTF
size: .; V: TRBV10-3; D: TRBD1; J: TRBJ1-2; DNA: TGTGCCATCAGGGGTGGGACAGGTGACTATGGCTACACCTTC; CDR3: CAIRGGTGDYGYTF
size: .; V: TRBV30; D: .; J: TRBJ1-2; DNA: TGTGCCTGGATTGGTGGAGGAGCGCAATATGGCTACACCTTC; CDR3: CAWIGGGAQYGYTF
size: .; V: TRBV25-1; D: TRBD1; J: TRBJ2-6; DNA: TGTGCCAGCAGGGACAGGGGGTGCTCTGGGGCCAACGTCCTGACTTTC; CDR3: CASRDRGCSGANVLTF
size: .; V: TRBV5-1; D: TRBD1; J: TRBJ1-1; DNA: TGCGCCAGCAGCTTGAGACAGGGGGCGTTCTCGAACACTGAAGCTTTCTTT; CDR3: CASSLRQGAFSNTEAFF
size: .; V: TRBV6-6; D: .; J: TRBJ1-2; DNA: TGTGCCAGCAGACCCCAGGGTAGTGGCTACACCTTC; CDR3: CASRPQGSGYTF
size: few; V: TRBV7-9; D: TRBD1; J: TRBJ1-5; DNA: TGTGCCATACCGACAGGGGCCGTCAATCAGCCCCAGCATTTT; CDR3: CAIPTGAVNQPQHF
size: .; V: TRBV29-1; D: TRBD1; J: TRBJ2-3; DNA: TGCAGCGTTGAAATCGGACAGGGTGGAACAGATACGCAGTATTTT; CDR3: CSVEIGQGGTDTQYF
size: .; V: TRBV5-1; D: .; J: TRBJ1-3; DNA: TGCGCCAGCAGCTTGGTAGCGGGGAATGGAAACACCATATATTTT; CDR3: CASSLVAGNGNTIYF
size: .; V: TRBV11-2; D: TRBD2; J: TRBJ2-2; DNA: TGTGCCAGCAGCTGGGGACTAGCGGCGAACACCGGGGAGCTGTTTTTT; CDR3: CASSWGLAANTGELFF
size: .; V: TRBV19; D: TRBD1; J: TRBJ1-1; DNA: TGTGCCAGTAATCAGGACCGACAGGGTCACATGAACACTGAAGCTTTCTTT; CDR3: CASNQDRQGHMNTEAFF
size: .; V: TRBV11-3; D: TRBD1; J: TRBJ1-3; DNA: TGTGCCAGCAGCGCGGGGACAGCAAGACTCAGATCTGGAAACACCATATATTTT; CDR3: CASSAGTARLRSGNTIYF
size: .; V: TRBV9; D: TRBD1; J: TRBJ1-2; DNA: TGTGCCAGCAGCGTTATGACAGGGTCTTCATATGGCTACACCTTC; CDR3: CASSVMTGSSYGYTF
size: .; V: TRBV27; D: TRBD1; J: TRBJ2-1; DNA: TGTGCCAGCAGGGACGGGGGACAGGGGTATTACAATGAGCAGTTCTTC; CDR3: CASRDGGQGYYNEQFF
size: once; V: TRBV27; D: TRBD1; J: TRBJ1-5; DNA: TGTGCCAGCAGCCCTTGGGGACAGGGGGATTTTGGTGGGAATCAGCCCCAGCATTTT; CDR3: CASSPWGQGDFGGNQPQHF
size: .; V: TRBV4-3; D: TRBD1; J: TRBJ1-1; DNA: TGCGCCAGCAGCCGAGAACCGACAGGGTCTTGGACTGAAGCTTTCTTT; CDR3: CASSREPTGSWTEAFF
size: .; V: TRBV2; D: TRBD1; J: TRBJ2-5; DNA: TGTGCCAGCTTAGAACGGGGGACAGGTTTTGAGACCCAGTACTTC; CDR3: CASLERGTGFETQYF
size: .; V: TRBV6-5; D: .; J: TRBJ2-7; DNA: TGTGCCAGCAGTTACTCGGAGGGGGGGCCCTCTGAGCAGTACTTC; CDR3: CASSYSEGGPSEQYF
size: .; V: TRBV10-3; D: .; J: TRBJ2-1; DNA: TGTGCCATCAGTGAGCTGAGCACCTCGGACAATGAGCAGTTCTTC; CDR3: CAISELSTSDNEQFF
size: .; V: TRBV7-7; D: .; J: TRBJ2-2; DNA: TGTGCCAGCAGCCAGGGCCTTGGGGAGCTGTTTTTT; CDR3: CASSQGLGELFF
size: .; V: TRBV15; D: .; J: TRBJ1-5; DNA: TGTGCCACCAGCGGGAGACAGGATTATAGCAATCAGCCCCAGCATTTT; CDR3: CATSGRQDYSNQPQHF
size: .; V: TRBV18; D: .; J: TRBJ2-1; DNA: TGTGCCAGCTCACCCGCAGGGGATAGGTACAATGAGCAGTTCTTC; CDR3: CASSPAGDRYNEQFF
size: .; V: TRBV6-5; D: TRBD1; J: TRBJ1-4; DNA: TGTGCCAGCAGCCGGACAGGGGGCGGCGAAAAACTGTTTTTT; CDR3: CASSRTGGGEKLFF
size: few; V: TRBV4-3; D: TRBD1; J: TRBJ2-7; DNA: TGCGCCAGCAGCCACAGGACAGGGCAGTACGAGCAGTACTTC; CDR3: CASSHRTGQYEQYF
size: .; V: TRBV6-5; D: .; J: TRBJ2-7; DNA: TGTGCCAGCAGTTTACAGGGATTGGTGCAGTACTTC; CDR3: CASSLQGLVQYF
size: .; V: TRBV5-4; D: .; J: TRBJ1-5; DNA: TGTGCCAGCAGCTTGCGGACAGTGGATAGCAATCAGCCCCAGCATTTT; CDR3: CASSLRTVDSNQPQHF
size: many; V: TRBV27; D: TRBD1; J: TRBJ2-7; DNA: TGTGCCAGCAGTTTACTACAGGGGTTCCCCTACGAGCAGTACTTC; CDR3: CASSLLQGFPYEQYF
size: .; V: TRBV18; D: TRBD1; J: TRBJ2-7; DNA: TGTGCCAGCTCAGTTAGACAGGGAAGCTCCTACGAGCAGTACTTC; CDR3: CASSVRQGSSYEQYF
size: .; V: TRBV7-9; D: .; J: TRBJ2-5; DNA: TGTGCCAGCAGCCCCAGGGGGGACTCGCCTAAAGAGACCCAGTACTTC; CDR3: CASSPRGDSPKETQYF
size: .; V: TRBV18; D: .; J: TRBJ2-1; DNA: TGTGCCAGCTCACCAGGGCGGGTCTATGAGCAGTTCTTC; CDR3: CASSPGRVYEQFF
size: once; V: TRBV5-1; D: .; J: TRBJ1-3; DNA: TGCGCCAGCAGCTTAAATGCACAGGGTTCTGGAAACACCATATATTTT; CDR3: CASSLNAQGSGNTIYF
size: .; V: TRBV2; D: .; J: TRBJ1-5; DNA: TGTGCCAGCGCACCGAGGGCGGGCAATCAGCCCCAGCATTTT; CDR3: CASAPRAGNQPQHF
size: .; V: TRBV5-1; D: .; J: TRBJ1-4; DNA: TGCGCCAGCAGCCCCCAGGGGCGGCTTAGTGAAAAACTGTTTTTT; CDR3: CASSPQGRLSEKLFF